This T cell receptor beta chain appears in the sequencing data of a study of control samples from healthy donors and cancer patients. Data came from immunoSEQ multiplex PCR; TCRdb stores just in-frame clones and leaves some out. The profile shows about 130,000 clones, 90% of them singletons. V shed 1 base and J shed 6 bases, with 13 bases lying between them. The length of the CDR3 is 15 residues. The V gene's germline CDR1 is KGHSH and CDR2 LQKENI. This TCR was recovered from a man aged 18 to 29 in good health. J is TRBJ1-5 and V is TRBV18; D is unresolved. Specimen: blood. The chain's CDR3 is CASSPLQEVTQPQHF. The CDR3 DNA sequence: TGTGCCAGCTCACCACTTCAGGAGGTGACTCAGCCCCAGCATTTT.